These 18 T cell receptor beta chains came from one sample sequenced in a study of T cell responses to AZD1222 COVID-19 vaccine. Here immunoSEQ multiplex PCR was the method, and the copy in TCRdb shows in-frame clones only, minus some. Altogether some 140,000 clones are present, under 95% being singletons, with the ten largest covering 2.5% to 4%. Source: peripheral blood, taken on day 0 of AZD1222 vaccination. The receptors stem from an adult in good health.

CDR3 in DNA: TGCAGCGTTGCGACAGGGGTTTACTACGAGCAGTACTTC. It codes for CSVATGVYYEQYF. The chain carries TRBV29-1 and TRBJ2-7; 8 bases map to TRBD1. V lost 4 bases, J lost 3 bases, and 5 bases stayed unmatched. Germline CDR1 SQVTM, CDR2 ANQGSEA. The CDR3 loop spans 13 amino acids.

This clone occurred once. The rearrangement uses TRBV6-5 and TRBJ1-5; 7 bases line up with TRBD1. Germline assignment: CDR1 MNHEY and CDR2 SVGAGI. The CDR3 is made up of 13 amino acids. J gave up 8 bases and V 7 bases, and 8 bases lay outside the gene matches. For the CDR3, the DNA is TGTGCCAGCACCATCAACAGGGGTGAGCCCCAGCATTTT. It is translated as CASTINRGEPQHF.

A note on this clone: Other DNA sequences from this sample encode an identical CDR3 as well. CDR3 sequence: CASRGQGDTEAFF. In DNA form, the CDR3 reads TGTGCCAGCAGGGGACAGGGGGACACTGAAGCTTTCTTT. This chain uses TRBV2 with TRBJ1-1; 11 nucleotides agree with TRBD1. Germline V gene sequence: CDR1 SNHLY, CDR2 FYNNEI. The junction had 0 bases not matched to a gene; V was cut back by 6 bases and J by 3 bases. The CDR3 spans 13 residues.

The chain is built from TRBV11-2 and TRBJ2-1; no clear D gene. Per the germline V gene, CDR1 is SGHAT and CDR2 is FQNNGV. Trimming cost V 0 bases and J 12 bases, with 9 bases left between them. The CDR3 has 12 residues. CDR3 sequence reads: CASSLDLSTQFF. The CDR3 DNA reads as TGTGCCAGCAGCTTAGATCTGAGTACGCAGTTCTTC.

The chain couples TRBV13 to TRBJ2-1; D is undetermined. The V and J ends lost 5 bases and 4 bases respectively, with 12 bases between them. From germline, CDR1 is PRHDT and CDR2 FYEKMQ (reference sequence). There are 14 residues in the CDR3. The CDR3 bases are TGTGCCAGCAGCCCCGAGAGAGCGTACAATGAGCAGTTCTTC. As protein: CASSPERAYNEQFF.

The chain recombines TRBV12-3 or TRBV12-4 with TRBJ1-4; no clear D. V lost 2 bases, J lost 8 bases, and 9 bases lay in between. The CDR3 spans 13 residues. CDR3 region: CASSLSAAEKLFF. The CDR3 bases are TGTGCCAGCAGTTTATCCGCAGCCGAAAAACTGTTTTTT.

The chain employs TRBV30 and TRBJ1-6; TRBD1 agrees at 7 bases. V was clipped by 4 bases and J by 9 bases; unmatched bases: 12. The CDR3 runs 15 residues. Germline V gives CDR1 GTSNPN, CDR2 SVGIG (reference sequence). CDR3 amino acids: CAWNGLGAGGSPLHF. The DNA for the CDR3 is TGTGCCTGGAATGGGCTCGGGGCAGGGGGTTCACCCCTCCACTTT.

In DNA form, the CDR3 reads TGTGCCAGCAGCCTAGTTTTAGGACAGGGGGATCTGGATAATGAAAAACTGTTTTTT. This translates into CASSLVLGQGDLDNEKLFF. This rearrangement joins TRBV4-2 to TRBJ1-4, with TRBD1 matching 10 bases. The CDR3 loop spans 19 amino acids. V dropped 4 bases and J dropped 4; count of bases not matched to a gene: 15. Germline loops: CDR1 LGHNA, CDR2 YNFKEQ.

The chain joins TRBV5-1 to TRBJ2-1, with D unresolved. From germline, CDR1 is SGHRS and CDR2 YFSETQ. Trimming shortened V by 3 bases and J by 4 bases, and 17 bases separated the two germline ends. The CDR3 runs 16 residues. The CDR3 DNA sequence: TGCGCCAGCAGCTCTCGTCTTCAGCGAGGTTACAATGAGCAGTTCTTC. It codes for CASSSRLQRGYNEQFF.

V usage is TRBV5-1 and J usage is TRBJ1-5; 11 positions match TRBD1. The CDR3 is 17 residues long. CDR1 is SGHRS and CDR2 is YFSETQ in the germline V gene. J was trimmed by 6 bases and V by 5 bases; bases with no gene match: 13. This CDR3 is CASSFGPGQGEGQPQHF. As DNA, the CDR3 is TGCGCCAGCAGTTTTGGGCCGGGACAGGGGGAAGGTCAGCCCCAGCATTTT.

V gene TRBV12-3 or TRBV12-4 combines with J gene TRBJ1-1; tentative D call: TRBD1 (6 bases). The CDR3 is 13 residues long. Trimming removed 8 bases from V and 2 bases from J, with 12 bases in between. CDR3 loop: CASDGRGNTEAFF. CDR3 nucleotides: TGTGCCAGCGACGGCAGGGGCAACACTGAAGCTTTCTTT.

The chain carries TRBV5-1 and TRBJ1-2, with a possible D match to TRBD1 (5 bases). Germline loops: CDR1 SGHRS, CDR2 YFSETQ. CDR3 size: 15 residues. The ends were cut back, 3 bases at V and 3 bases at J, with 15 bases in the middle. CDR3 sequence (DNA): TGCGCCAGCAGCTCAACAGGTCAAGACTACTATGGCTACACCTTC. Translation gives CASSSTGQDYYGYTF. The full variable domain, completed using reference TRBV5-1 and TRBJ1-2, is KAGVTQTPRYLIKTRGQQVTLSCSPISGHRSVSWYQQTPGQGLQFLFEYFSETQRNKGNFPGRFSGRQFSNSRSEMNVSTLELGDSALYLCASSSTGQDYYGYTFGSGTRLTVV.

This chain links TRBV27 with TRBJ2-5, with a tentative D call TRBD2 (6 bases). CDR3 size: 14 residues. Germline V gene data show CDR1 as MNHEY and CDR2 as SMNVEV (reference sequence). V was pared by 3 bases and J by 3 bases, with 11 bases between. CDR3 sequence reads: CASSLVSGEETQYF. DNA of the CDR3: TGTGCCAGCAGTTTGGTTAGCGGAGAAGAGACCCAGTACTTC.

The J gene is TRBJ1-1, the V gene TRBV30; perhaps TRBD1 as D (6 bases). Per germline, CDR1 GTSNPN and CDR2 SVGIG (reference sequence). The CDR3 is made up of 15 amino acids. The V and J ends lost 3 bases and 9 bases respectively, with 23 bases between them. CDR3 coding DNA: TGTGCCTGGAGCGCGTGGCGAATCGGACAGCTGAAAGCTTTCTTT. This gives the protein CAWSAWRIGQLKAFF.

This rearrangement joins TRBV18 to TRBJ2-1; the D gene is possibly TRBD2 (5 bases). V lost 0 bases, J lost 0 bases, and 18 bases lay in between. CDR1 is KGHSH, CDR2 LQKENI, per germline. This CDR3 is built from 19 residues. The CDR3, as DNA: TGTGCCAGCTCACCACCGGTGGGCGCCGGGGAAAGCTCCTACAATGAGCAGTTCTTC. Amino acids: CASSPPVGAGESSYNEQFF.

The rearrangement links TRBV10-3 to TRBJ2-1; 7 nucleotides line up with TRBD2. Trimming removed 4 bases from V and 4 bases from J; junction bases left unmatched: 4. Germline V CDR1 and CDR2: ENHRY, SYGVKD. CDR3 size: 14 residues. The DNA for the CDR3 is TGTGCCATCAGTGGGGACTACAAATACAATGAGCAGTTCTTC. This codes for CAISGDYKYNEQFF.

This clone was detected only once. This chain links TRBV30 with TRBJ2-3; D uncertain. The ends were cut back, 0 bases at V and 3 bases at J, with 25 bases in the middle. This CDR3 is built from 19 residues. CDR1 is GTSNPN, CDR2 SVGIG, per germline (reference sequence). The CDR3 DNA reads TGTGCCTGGAGTGTACCTAGATACTATGACTCCGCTGGTACAGATACGCAGTATTTT. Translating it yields CAWSVPRYYDSAGTDTQYF.

The CDR3 reads CASSKGGTSKGQPQHF. In DNA, the CDR3 is TGTGCCAGCAGCAAAGGTGGGACCTCTAAGGGACAGCCCCAGCATTTT. The V call is TRBV21-1, the J call TRBJ1-5. TRBV21-1 is assigned pseudogene status. The CDR3 has 16 residues.